Below, one T cell receptor beta chain is given with its context. Its specificity is unknown. The table came from immunoSEQ multiplex PCR; TCRdb's copy has only in-frame clones and leaves some out. The profile shows tens of thousands of clones, 82% of them singletons. Described time point: week 47, end of study. With topical imiquimod, each dose of the vaccine consisted of 300 ug of mutant IDH1 20-mer peptide. The CDR3 length is 11 residues. Trimming stripped 5 bases from V and 4 bases from J, with 5 bases between. In germline, CDR1 is MDHEN, CDR2 SYDVKM. This sample stems from a study of a mutant IDH1 vaccine in newly diagnosed glioma. Turning to the study itself: Earlier treatment was radiotherapy, temozolomide, or both, with most getting both.

This chain links TRBV28 with TRBJ1-2; D is undetermined. This clonotype was obtained from a man aged 40-49 years with glioma. Some clones in this sample may be carry-over from other donors' samples. The specimen was PBMCs, collected from a glioma patient whose treatment included an IDH1 peptide vaccine. The CDR3 sequence: CASSDGYGYTF. CDR3 sequence (DNA): TGTGCCAGCAGTGATGGCTATGGCTACACCTTC.